The entry below gives a single TCR beta chain sequence along with its context. Its antigen target is currently unknown. Base qualities are not recorded, but no much larger clone differs from it by a single base. This specimen belongs to a study of blood T cell repertoires in COVID-19 (dated by TCRdb to 2020 to 2022). Background for the entire study: Samples from collaborators originated in the United States, Italy and Spain and spanned both the acute and convalescent phases of COVID-19. The repertoires were released in a freely available public database intended as a resource for research on the immune response to SARS-CoV-2. The prospective study material was composed of cDNA or gDNA derived from T cells, B-cell-depleted T cells, or PBMCs. Subjects who had been exposed to COVID-19, were actively infected with it, or had recovered from it provided the deeply sampled blood TCRbeta repertoires that made up the dataset. Where HLA class I and class II types were available, the types were taken from metadata supplied by the sample provider, not from assay-based typing. Samples were obtained from the ongoing ImmuneRACE study (first 160 participants) and from 950 to 1,500 subjects provided by 6 global collaborators. Sample metadata almost always included a de-identified subject ID, COVID-19 status, age in years and sex.

The collaborating institutions used their own protocols to collect whole blood in K2EDTA tubes. For TCRbeta analysis, collaborators shipped samples as frozen whole blood, isolated PBMCs, or DNA extracted from either of those sample types. Overall study outcomes, separate from this receptor: Clinical and demographic metadata were provided uncurated, with the amount varying by source and participant.

The immunoSEQ Assay, a bias-controlled multiplex PCR, was used to amplify TCRbeta CDR3 regions from genomic DNA. Per the authors' processing: The number of nucleated cells in each sample was estimated by amplification of reference gene primers within the assay. To quantify the absolute abundance of each unique TCRbeta CDR3 rearrangement, sequence reads were collapsed and filtered. Productive Simpson clonality was computed per sample as the square root of Simpson's diversity index over productive rearrangements. TCRdb's version of the immuneACCESS table is confined to in-frame rearrangements and falls short of the full clone set. An unresolved V gene accounts for under half of the shortfall where checked; the remainder is of unknown origin. The DNA was the basis for D and trimming; V, J and clone size are from that table. Within this sample are roughly 140,000 clones, with around four fifths of them counted one time only. About 4.2% of the sample is held by the ten biggest clonotypes.

The V end loses 4 bases and the J end loses 4 bases, and a stretch of 8 bases separates them. According to the germline V gene, CDR1 reads SNHLY and CDR2 reads FYNNEI. Spanning cysteine to phenylalanine, the CDR3 consists of 13 amino acids. The only DNA kept is the CDR3, 39 bases in frame from the first base. This TCR was sampled from a woman of 80 years or more with acute or convalescent COVID-19. The specimen sequenced was peripheral blood. The chain couples TRBV2 to TRBJ2-1; no D gene call is confident. CDR3 loop: CASSARLYNEQFF. The DNA sequence follows: TGTGCCAGCAGTGCTCGGTTGTACAATGAGCAGTTCTTC. The full variable domain, with segments outside the CDR3 supplied by the reference TRBV2 and TRBJ2-1 proteins, appears as EPEVTQTPSHQVTQMGQEVILRCVPISNHLYFYWYRQILGQKVEFLVSFYNNEISEKSEIFDDQFSVERPDGSNFTLKIRSTKLEDSAMYFCASSARLYNEQFFGPGTRLTVL.